This is a list of T cell receptor beta chains from one sample in a study of response to subunit inactivated influenza vaccine. A single record per CDR3 protein comes from TCRdb applying MiXCR to the RT-PCR reads. The sample includes roughly 700,000 distinct CDR3 sequences, approximately 15% of them seen just once. The source was PBMCs from blood, collected 14 to 15 days before vaccination. These receptors came from a man in his fifties or sixties who received an inactivated influenza vaccine. Each CDR3 is given with its conserved first and last residue. The order of the fields is D gene, J gene, clone size, V gene, CDR3 protein, CDR3 DNA. D genes are given only for firm matches. A clone size is listed for some rows: how often the clone was seen (once, few, many), or a class if it is expanded.

D gene: -
J gene: TRBJ2-5
clone size: few
V gene: TRBV6-7
CDR3 protein: CASSYPTKGERCQETQYF
CDR3 DNA: TGTGCCAGCAGTTACCCAACCAAGGGGGAGAGGTGTCAAGAGACCCAGTACTTC

D gene: TRBD2
J gene: TRBJ2-3
clone size: -
V gene: TRBV5-1
CDR3 protein: CASSLNPFLAVRTDTQYF
CDR3 DNA: TGCGCCAGCAGCTTGAACCCTTTCCTAGCGGTCCGCACAGATACGCAGTATTTT

D gene: -
J gene: TRBJ2-5
clone size: -
V gene: TRBV28
CDR3 protein: CASREGAMETQYF
CDR3 DNA: TGTGCCAGCAGGGAGGGGGCGATGGAGACCCAGTACTTC

D gene: -
J gene: TRBJ1-5
clone size: many
V gene: TRBV5-5
CDR3 protein: CASSLGSQQPQHF
CDR3 DNA: TGTGCCAGCAGCTTGGGGTCACAGCAGCCCCAGCATTTT

D gene: TRBD1
J gene: TRBJ2-7
clone size: -
V gene: TRBV10-3
CDR3 protein: CAISRGTDIEQYF
CDR3 DNA: TGTGCCATCAGTCGAGGGACAGATATCGAGCAGTACTTC

D gene: -
J gene: TRBJ1-5
clone size: -
V gene: TRBV19
CDR3 protein: CASREGQQNQPQHF
CDR3 DNA: TGTGCCAGTAGAGAGGGACAACAAAATCAGCCCCAGCATTTT

D gene: TRBD1
J gene: TRBJ1-2
clone size: few
V gene: TRBV7-2
CDR3 protein: CASSLTRDRGYGYTF
CDR3 DNA: TGTGCCAGCAGCTTAACCCGGGACAGAGGCTATGGCTACACCTTC

D gene: TRBD2
J gene: TRBJ2-5
clone size: -
V gene: TRBV12-3/TRBV12-4
CDR3 protein: CASNNRAGEETQYF
CDR3 DNA: TGTGCCAGCAATAACCGAGCGGGGGAGGAGACCCAGTACTTC

D gene: TRBD2
J gene: TRBJ2-1
clone size: many
V gene: TRBV20-1
CDR3 protein: CSAETGLAGNDEQFF
CDR3 DNA: TGCAGTGCTGAAACGGGACTAGCGGGAAATGACGAGCAGTTCTTC

D gene: TRBD1
J gene: TRBJ2-1
clone size: few
V gene: TRBV4-3
CDR3 protein: CASSWTGTGASDEQFF
CDR3 DNA: TGCGCCAGCAGCTGGACCGGGACAGGGGCGTCAGATGAGCAGTTCTTC

D gene: -
J gene: TRBJ2-1
clone size: -
V gene: TRBV15
CDR3 protein: CATRPAGHYNEQFF
CDR3 DNA: TGTGCCACCAGACCAGCGGGACACTACAATGAGCAGTTCTTC

D gene: -
J gene: TRBJ2-2
clone size: many
V gene: TRBV19
CDR3 protein: CASSIQGATGELFF
CDR3 DNA: TGTGCCAGTAGTATCCAGGGCGCCACCGGGGAGCTGTTTTTT

D gene: -
J gene: TRBJ2-7
clone size: -
V gene: TRBV6-6
CDR3 protein: CASSYTGAYEQYF
CDR3 DNA: TGTGCCAGCAGTTACACAGGAGCCTACGAGCAGTACTTC

D gene: -
J gene: TRBJ2-1
clone size: -
V gene: TRBV5-1
CDR3 protein: CASSLTGHNEQFF
CDR3 DNA: TGCGCCAGCAGCTTAACAGGGCACAATGAGCAGTTCTTC

D gene: -
J gene: TRBJ1-2
clone size: few
V gene: TRBV12-3/TRBV12-4
CDR3 protein: CASSLTRTAAYTF
CDR3 DNA: TGTGCCAGCAGTCTCACCCGGACGGCCGCCTACACCTTC

D gene: -
J gene: TRBJ1-3
clone size: few
V gene: TRBV30
CDR3 protein: CAWSYTSGNTIYF
CDR3 DNA: TGTGCCTGGAGCTATACAAGTGGAAACACCATATATTTT

D gene: -
J gene: TRBJ2-1
clone size: few
V gene: TRBV11-2
CDR3 protein: CASSSGSRGRPRLQGRGEQFF
CDR3 DNA: TGTGCCAGCAGCTCAGGGAGCCGGGGACGCCCCCGCTTGCAGGGACGCGGTGAGCAGTTCTTC

D gene: TRBD1
J gene: TRBJ1-1
clone size: few
V gene: TRBV5-4
CDR3 protein: CASSPPGQGRGEAFF
CDR3 DNA: TGTGCCAGCAGCCCCCCGGGACAGGGGAGAGGTGAAGCTTTCTTT

D gene: TRBD2
J gene: TRBJ2-7
clone size: -
V gene: TRBV10-3
CDR3 protein: CAISPLGASGSNEQYF
CDR3 DNA: TGTGCCATCTCTCCCCTTGGGGCTAGCGGGAGCAACGAGCAGTACTTC

D gene: TRBD2
J gene: TRBJ2-5
clone size: -
V gene: TRBV3-1
CDR3 protein: CASSQVGGIETQYF
CDR3 DNA: TGTGCCAGCAGCCAAGTCGGGGGGATAGAGACCCAGTACTTC

D gene: -
J gene: TRBJ2-1
clone size: few
V gene: TRBV13
CDR3 protein: CASSTGGRYNEQFF
CDR3 DNA: TGTGCCAGCAGCACGGGGGGCCGGTACAATGAGCAGTTCTTC

D gene: -
J gene: TRBJ2-3
clone size: many
V gene: TRBV4-3
CDR3 protein: CASRYRINTDTQYF
CDR3 DNA: TGCGCCAGCAGGTACAGGATAAACACAGATACGCAGTATTTT

D gene: -
J gene: TRBJ2-7
clone size: -
V gene: TRBV7-9
CDR3 protein: CASSLGAYEQHF
CDR3 DNA: TGTGCCAGCAGCTTAGGTGCGTACGAGCAGCACTTC

D gene: TRBD2
J gene: TRBJ2-3
clone size: few
V gene: TRBV4-2
CDR3 protein: CASSQDWGPGRAGDTQYF
CDR3 DNA: TGTGCCAGCAGCCAAGACTGGGGACCGGGGAGGGCCGGGGATACGCAGTATTTT

D gene: TRBD1
J gene: TRBJ1-2
clone size: few
V gene: TRBV20-1
CDR3 protein: CSARGGGQGNYGYTF
CDR3 DNA: TGCAGTGCTAGAGGTGGGGGACAGGGGAACTATGGCTACACCTTC

D gene: -
J gene: TRBJ2-5
clone size: many
V gene: TRBV29-1
CDR3 protein: CSVDRAGRRAETQYF
CDR3 DNA: TGCAGCGTTGACAGAGCCGGCAGAAGGGCAGAGACCCAGTACTTC

D gene: -
J gene: TRBJ1-6
clone size: many
V gene: TRBV12-3/TRBV12-4
CDR3 protein: CASSQGTGQTLHF
CDR3 DNA: TGTGCCAGCAGTCAAGGGACGGGTCAAACCCTCCACTTT

D gene: -
J gene: TRBJ2-1
clone size: -
V gene: TRBV20-1
CDR3 protein: CSATRDRHNEQFF
CDR3 DNA: TGCAGTGCTACAAGGGACCGACACAATGAGCAGTTCTTC

D gene: -
J gene: TRBJ2-2
clone size: few
V gene: TRBV7-2
CDR3 protein: CASSLGLLTGELFF
CDR3 DNA: TGTGCCAGCAGCTTAGGCCTTCTCACCGGGGAGCTGTTTTTT

D gene: TRBD1
J gene: TRBJ2-2
clone size: -
V gene: TRBV19
CDR3 protein: CASSKTGLTGELFF
CDR3 DNA: TGTGCCAGTAGTAAGACAGGGCTCACCGGGGAGCTGTTTTTT

D gene: -
J gene: TRBJ1-1
clone size: few
V gene: TRBV28
CDR3 protein: CASSTPGVNTEAFF
CDR3 DNA: TGTGCCAGCAGTACGCCGGGGGTGAACACTGAAGCTTTCTTT

D gene: TRBD2
J gene: TRBJ2-5
clone size: few
V gene: TRBV7-9
CDR3 protein: CASSLMSSGQETQYF
CDR3 DNA: TGTGCCAGCAGCTTAATGAGTAGCGGGCAAGAGACCCAGTACTTC

D gene: -
J gene: TRBJ2-3
clone size: few
V gene: TRBV30
CDR3 protein: CAWSGSQGIRYF
CDR3 DNA: TGTGCCTGGAGTGGCTCCCAGGGGATACGGTATTTT

D gene: -
J gene: TRBJ2-2
clone size: -
V gene: TRBV11-2
CDR3 protein: CASSLGYAHTGELFF
CDR3 DNA: TGTGCCAGCAGCTTAGGTTATGCCCACACCGGGGAGCTGTTTTTT

D gene: TRBD2
J gene: TRBJ2-5
clone size: few
V gene: TRBV7-2
CDR3 protein: CASSTQLAGGPETQYF
CDR3 DNA: TGTGCCAGCAGCACCCAACTAGCGGGGGGGCCAGAGACCCAGTACTTC

D gene: -
J gene: TRBJ2-1
clone size: many
V gene: TRBV11-2
CDR3 protein: CASSLHGYNEQFF
CDR3 DNA: TGTGCCAGCAGCTTACACGGATACAATGAGCAGTTCTTC

D gene: -
J gene: TRBJ2-1
clone size: few
V gene: TRBV5-6
CDR3 protein: CASSLGEWAWFF
CDR3 DNA: TGTGCCAGCAGCTTGGGGGAGTGGGCTTGGTTCTTC

D gene: -
J gene: TRBJ1-2
clone size: few
V gene: TRBV5-1
CDR3 protein: CASSASDAEGYTF
CDR3 DNA: TGCGCCAGCAGTGCTTCGGACGCTGAGGGCTACACCTTC

D gene: TRBD1
J gene: TRBJ2-2
clone size: few
V gene: TRBV20-1
CDR3 protein: CSARGRQGRTGELFF
CDR3 DNA: TGCAGTGCTAGAGGAAGACAGGGCCGCACCGGGGAGCTGTTTTTT

D gene: -
J gene: TRBJ2-3
clone size: few
V gene: TRBV20-1
CDR3 protein: CSAYFADTQYF
CDR3 DNA: TGCAGTGCTTACTTTGCGGATACGCAGTATTTT

D gene: -
J gene: TRBJ2-1
clone size: -
V gene: TRBV24-1
CDR3 protein: CATSGMGRSSYNEQFF
CDR3 DNA: TGTGCCACCAGTGGTATGGGGAGGAGCTCCTACAATGAGCAGTTCTTC

D gene: -
J gene: TRBJ2-7
clone size: -
V gene: TRBV27
CDR3 protein: CASSWTLSSYEQYF
CDR3 DNA: TGTGCCAGCAGTTGGACACTGAGCTCCTACGAGCAGTACTTC

D gene: TRBD1
J gene: TRBJ2-3
clone size: -
V gene: TRBV5-6
CDR3 protein: CASSLKGQGNTQYF
CDR3 DNA: TGTGCCAGCAGCCTGAAGGGACAGGGGAATACGCAGTATTTT

D gene: -
J gene: TRBJ1-3
clone size: many
V gene: TRBV20-1
CDR3 protein: CSASQGSPGNTIYF
CDR3 DNA: TGCAGTGCTAGCCAGGGGAGCCCTGGAAACACCATATATTTT

D gene: -
J gene: TRBJ2-7
clone size: -
V gene: TRBV28
CDR3 protein: CASIGRPPRAYEQYF
CDR3 DNA: TGTGCCAGCATTGGAAGACCTCCTAGAGCCTACGAGCAGTACTTC

D gene: TRBD2
J gene: TRBJ2-3
clone size: -
V gene: TRBV4-3
CDR3 protein: CASSQDSPLSGGSPDTQYF
CDR3 DNA: TGCGCCAGCAGCCAAGATTCCCCTCTATCGGGCGGGAGCCCCGATACGCAGTATTTT

D gene: -
J gene: TRBJ2-3
clone size: few
V gene: TRBV7-9
CDR3 protein: CASSPGVWGSTDTQYF
CDR3 DNA: TGTGCCAGCAGCCCAGGAGTTTGGGGGAGCACAGATACGCAGTATTTT

D gene: TRBD1
J gene: TRBJ1-1
clone size: -
V gene: TRBV5-1
CDR3 protein: CASSLEGGIEAFF
CDR3 DNA: TGCGCCAGCAGCTTGGAAGGGGGCATTGAAGCTTTCTTT